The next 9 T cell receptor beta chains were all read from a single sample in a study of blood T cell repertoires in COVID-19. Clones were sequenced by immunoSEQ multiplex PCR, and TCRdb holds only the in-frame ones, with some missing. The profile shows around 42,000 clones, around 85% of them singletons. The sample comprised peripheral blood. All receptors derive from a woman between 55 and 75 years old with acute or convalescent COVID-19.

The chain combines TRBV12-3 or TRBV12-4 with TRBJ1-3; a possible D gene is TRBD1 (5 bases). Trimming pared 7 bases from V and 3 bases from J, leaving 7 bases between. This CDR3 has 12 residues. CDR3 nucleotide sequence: TGTGCCAGCAATCAGGGTGGAAACACCATATATTTT. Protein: CASNQGGNTIYF.

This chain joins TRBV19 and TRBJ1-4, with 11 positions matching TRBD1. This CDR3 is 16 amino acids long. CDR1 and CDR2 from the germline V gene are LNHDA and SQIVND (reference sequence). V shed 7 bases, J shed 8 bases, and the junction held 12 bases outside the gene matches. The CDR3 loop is CASNPTGQGAGEKLFF. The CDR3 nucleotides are TGTGCCAGTAACCCAACCGGACAGGGGGCAGGAGAAAAACTGTTTTTT. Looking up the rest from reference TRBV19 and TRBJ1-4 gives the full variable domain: DGGITQSPKYLFRKEGQNVTLSCEQNLNHDAMYWYRQDPGQGLRLIYYSQIVNDFQKGDIAEGYSVSREKKESFPLTVTSAQKNPTAFYLCASNPTGQGAGEKLFFGSGTQLSVL.

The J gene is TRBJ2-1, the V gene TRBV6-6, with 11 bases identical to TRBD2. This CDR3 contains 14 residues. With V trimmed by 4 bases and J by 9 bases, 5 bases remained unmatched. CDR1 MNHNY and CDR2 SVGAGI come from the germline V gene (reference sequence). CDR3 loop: CASSFALAGVEQFF. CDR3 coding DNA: TGTGCCAGCAGTTTCGCACTAGCGGGAGTTGAGCAGTTCTTC.

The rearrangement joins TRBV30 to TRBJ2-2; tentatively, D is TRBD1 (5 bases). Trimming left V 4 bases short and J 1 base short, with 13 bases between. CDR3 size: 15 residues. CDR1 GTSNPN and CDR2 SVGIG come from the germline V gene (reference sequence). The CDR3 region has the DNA TGTGCCTGGAATGGGGCGTATCTGAACACCGGGGAGCTGTTTTTT. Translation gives CAWNGAYLNTGELFF.

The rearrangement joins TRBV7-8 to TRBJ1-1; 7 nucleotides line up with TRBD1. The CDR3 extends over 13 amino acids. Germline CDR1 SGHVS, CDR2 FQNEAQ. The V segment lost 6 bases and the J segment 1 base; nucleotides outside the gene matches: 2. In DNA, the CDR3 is TGTGCCAGCAGGAGGGACAGGAACACTGAAGCTTTCTTT. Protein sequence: CASRRDRNTEAFF.

The CDR3 coding sequence is TGTGCCAGCAGTTACGAGGGCAGGACGAACTATGGCTACACCTTC. This translates into CASSYEGRTNYGYTF. V is TRBV6-6 and J is TRBJ1-2, with D uncertain. The germline V gene has CDR1 MNHNY and CDR2 SVGAGI (reference sequence). V was cut by 2 bases and J by 2 bases, with 12 bases left in between. The CDR3 covers 15 residues.

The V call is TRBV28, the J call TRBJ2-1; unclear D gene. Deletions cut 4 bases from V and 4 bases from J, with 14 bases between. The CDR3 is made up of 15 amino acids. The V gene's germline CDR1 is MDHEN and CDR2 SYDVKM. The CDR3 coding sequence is TGTGCCAGCAGTTCCTCGGCAGGTAGTTACAATGAGCAGTTCTTC. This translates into CASSSSAGSYNEQFF.

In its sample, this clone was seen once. CDR3 residues: CASSLVRTSHNEQFF. The CDR3 bases are TGTGCCAGCAGCTTAGTTAGGACTAGCCACAATGAGCAGTTCTTC. The rearrangement links TRBV7-8 to TRBJ2-1; 8 nucleotides match TRBD2. Looked up from germline, CDR1 is SGHVS and CDR2 is FQNEAQ. The ends lost 1 base at V and 5 bases at J; junction bases unmatched: 4. The CDR3 length is 15 residues.

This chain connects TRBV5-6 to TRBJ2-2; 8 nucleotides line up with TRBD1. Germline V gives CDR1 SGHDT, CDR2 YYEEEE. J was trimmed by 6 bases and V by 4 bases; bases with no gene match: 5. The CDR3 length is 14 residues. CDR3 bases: TGTGCCAGCAGCCCGGACAGGGAGCCCGGGGAGCTGTTTTTT. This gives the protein CASSPDREPGELFF.